Below, 22 T cell receptor beta chains from the same sample are listed, as sequenced in a study of Graves' ophthalmopathy and Graves' hyperthyroidism. The authors amplified TCR beta CDR3 regions, and they did so from RNA transcripts for repertoire sequencing. HTBI primers primed a first-round RT-PCR, and a second-round multiplex PCR followed. TCRdb independently ran MiXCR on the multiplex PCR reads; one entry per CDR3 protein. The table records approximately 1.2 million distinct CDR3 sequences, around a third of them present only once. Specimen: peripheral blood or thyroid tissue (not recorded which). These receptors originate from an adult man with Graves' hyperthyroidism.

The table lists this clonotype with many counts. The gene calls are TRBV14 and TRBJ1-3, with D hard to call. This CDR3 has 15 amino acids. Germline CDR1 reads SGHDN; CDR2 reads FVKESK. V was cut by 0 bases and J by 0 bases, with 6 bases left in between. CDR3 in amino acids: CASSQDHYSGNTIYF. The CDR3 DNA follows: TGTGCCAGCAGCCAAGATCACTACTCTGGAAACACCATATATTTT.

Concerning this clonotype itself: This sequence may be a read error, since a much larger clone differs from it by one base. The gene calls are TRBV7-9 and TRBJ2-5, with TRBD1 identical over 7 bases. The J call may be incorrect, as the DNA end agrees better with TRBJ2-7. The CDR3 runs 15 residues. The V gene's germline CDR1 is SEHNR and CDR2 FQNEAQ (reference sequence). CDR3 amino acids: CASSPRGRPPYEQYF. The CDR3 region has the DNA TGTGCCAGCAGCCCAAGGGGGCGCCCCCCCTACGAGCAGTACTTC.

The V and J genes are TRBV12-3 or TRBV12-4 and TRBJ1-1; D might be TRBD1 (5 bases). The V end lost 7 bases, the J end lost 4 bases, and 25 bases lay between the germline ends. The CDR3 contains 17 residues. The CDR3 region is CASTKLRGTQLGTEAFF. DNA of the CDR3: TGTGCCAGCACGAAGTTGCGGGGGACCCAGTTGGGCACTGAAGCTTTCTTT.

This clonotype was observed many times. The gene calls are TRBV29-1 and TRBJ1-4, with D possibly TRBD1 on 6 matching bases. V lost 1 base and J lost 0, with 15 bases in between. This CDR3 has 17 amino acids. Germline V lookup: CDR1 SQVTM, CDR2 ANQGSEA. The CDR3 coding sequence is TGCAGCGTTGAAGTACCCGGGACAAGAGCAACTAATGAAAAACTGTTTTTT. Protein product: CSVEVPGTRATNEKLFF.

This clonotype has ten or more counts. At one boundary the junction diverges from the germline segment, which might be a read error. This chain uses TRBV29-1 with TRBJ1-4; TRBD1 aligns across 7 bases. Germline values: CDR1 SQVTM, CDR2 ANQGSEA. This CDR3 contains 13 residues. The CDR3 protein is CSVKDRVGEKLFF. DNA for the CDR3: TGCAGCGTTAAAGACAGGGTGGGTGAAAAACTGTTTTTT.

This clonotype showed up many times. The chain is built from TRBV29-1 and TRBJ2-2, with 8 bases that match TRBD1. Trimming removed 2 bases from V and 7 bases from J; junction bases left unmatched: 6. CDR1 is SQVTM, CDR2 ANQGSEA, per germline. The CDR3 extends over 14 amino acids. CDR3 protein: CSVEPGQGHGELFF. DNA of the CDR3: TGCAGCGTTGAACCCGGACAGGGCCACGGGGAGCTGTTTTTT.

This clonotype was observed many times. The rearrangement joins TRBV14 to TRBJ2-7; no reliable D call. The CDR3 is 13 amino acids. Trimming removed 5 bases at V and 2 bases at J, with 10 bases between. Germline V gene data show CDR1 as SGHDN and CDR2 as FVKESK. CDR3 amino acids: CASSRLTTYEQYF. CDR3 DNA sequence: TGTGCCAGCAGCAGACTCACGACCTACGAGCAGTACTTC.

This chain links TRBV6-1 with TRBJ2-5; D is uncertain. The V end lost 2 bases, the J end lost 5 bases, and 18 bases lay between the germline ends. The CDR3 totals 16 residues. Germline V lookup: CDR1 MNHNS, CDR2 SASEGT. The CDR3 reads CASSERRALGRETQYF. Here the CDR3 DNA reads TGTGCCAGCAGTGAACGTCGGGCTTTAGGCAGGGAGACCCAGTACTTC.

To note about this clonotype: A much bigger clone sits one base away, suggesting this may be a read error. This rearrangement joins TRBV7-2 to TRBJ1-5; 7 bases are a match to TRBD1. The junction had 14 bases not matched to a gene; V was cut back by 9 bases and J by 3 bases. Germline loops: CDR1 SGHTA, CDR2 FQGNSA. There are 16 residues in the CDR3. The chain's CDR3 is CASRIQGSRNNQPQHF. CDR3 bases: TGTGCCAGTAGGATACAGGGGAGTAGGAACAATCAGCCCCAGCATTTT. The full variable domain, with the rest looked up from reference TRBV7-2 and TRBJ1-5, is GAGVSQSPSNKVTEKGKDVELRCDPISGHTALYWYRQSLGQGLEFLIYFQGNSAPDKSGLPSDRFSAERTGGSVSTLTIQRTQQEDSAVYLCASRIQGSRNNQPQHFGDGTRLSIL.

J is TRBJ2-7 and V is TRBV5-1; the D gene could be TRBD1 or TRBD2 (5 bases each). The CDR3 has 14 residues. CDR1 SGHRS and CDR2 YFSETQ come from the germline V gene. The V gene lost 4 bases and the J gene lost 4 bases, with 15 bases spanning the gap. Written as DNA, the CDR3 is TGCGCCAGCAGCGCCCGGGGCAGGAGGTACGAGCAGTACTTC. This codes for CASSARGRRYEQYF.

This clonotype was found many times. This chain uses TRBV7-8 with TRBJ2-7; unclear D gene. Germline-derived CDR1 and CDR2 are SGHVS and FQNEAQ. The V end lost 2 bases, the J end lost 0 bases, and 17 bases lay between the germline ends. The CDR3 runs to 17 residues. CDR3 nucleotide sequence: TGTGCCAGCAGCTTACGGTTTAGTCGAACATACTCCTACGAGCAGTACTTC. Protein product: CASSLRFSRTYSYEQYF.

This clonotype was detected ten times or more. The chain's CDR3 is CSARAPGQDNQPQHF. CDR3 sequence (DNA): TGCAGTGCTAGGGCACCGGGACAAGACAATCAGCCCCAGCATTTT. The chain recombines TRBV20-1 with TRBJ1-5; D may be TRBD1 (6 bases). This CDR3 is built from 15 residues. Looked up from germline, CDR1 is DFQATT and CDR2 is SNEGSKA (reference sequence). V lost 3 bases and J 3 bases, leaving 15 bases between the germline ends.

This clonotype appeared a few times. The chain couples TRBV5-6 to TRBJ2-7, with D tentatively TRBD2 (6 bases). The V and J ends lost 6 bases and 1 base respectively, with 14 bases between them. CDR1 and CDR2 (germline): SGHDT, YYEEEE. The CDR3 spans 14 residues. The CDR3 nucleotides are TGTGCCAGCATCCCGGGACTTTATTCCTACGAGCAGTACTTC. It codes for CASIPGLYSYEQYF.

This rearrangement joins TRBV9 to TRBJ2-7; 7 bases are shared with TRBD1. The trim removed 2 bases at V and 3 bases at J, leaving 5 bases unmatched. Germline V gives CDR1 SGDLS, CDR2 YYNGEE. This CDR3 has 14 residues. CDR3 sequence: CASSVGTAHYEQYF. CDR3 in DNA: TGTGCCAGCAGCGTTGGGACAGCACACTACGAGCAGTACTTC.

This clonotype was observed once. The rearrangement uses TRBV9 and TRBJ2-7; possibly TRBD2 for D (5 bases). Trimming took off 0 bases at V and 6 bases at J, with 10 bases between the two ends. CDR3 length: 13 amino acids. CDR1 and CDR2 (germline): SGDLS, YYNGEE. CDR3 nucleotide sequence: TGTGCCAGCAGCGTAGGGTCTAGCCGCGAGCAGTACTTC. Residues: CASSVGSSREQYF. Full variable domain (outside the CDR3, taken from reference TRBV9 and TRBJ2-7): DSGVTQTPKHLITATGQRVTLRCSPRSGDLSVYWYQQSLDQGLQFLIQYYNGEERAKGNILERFSAQQFPDLHSELNLSSLELGDSALYFCASSVGSSREQYFGPGTRLTVT.

J is TRBJ2-7 and V is TRBV7-2; TRBD2 might be the D (6 bases). V gave up 2 bases and J gave up 4 bases, with 15 bases separating them. The V gene's germline CDR1 is SGHTA and CDR2 FQGNSA. The CDR3 has 15 amino acids. The CDR3 reads CASSLKQGRTYEQYF. The CDR3 nucleotides are TGTGCCAGCAGCTTAAAACAAGGGAGGACGTACGAGCAGTACTTC.

This chain connects TRBV19 to TRBJ2-7; TRBD1 matches at 9 bases. The CDR3 consists of 18 residues. Germline CDR1 and CDR2: LNHDA and SQIVND (reference sequence). V lost 6 bases to trimming and J lost 2 bases; unmatched junction nucleotides: 17. CDR3 sequence reads: CASRSKGQGVARPYEQYF. CDR3 coding DNA: TGTGCCAGTAGGAGCAAGGGACAGGGCGTCGCTCGGCCCTACGAGCAGTACTTC.

Many counts were recorded for this clonotype. This chain connects TRBV7-9 to TRBJ2-7, with TRBD2 as a possible D gene (5 bases). The germline CDR1 and CDR2 sequences are SEHNR and FQNEAQ (reference sequence). V gave up 5 bases and J gave up 5 bases, with 16 bases separating them. The CDR3 is 14 amino acids. The CDR3 region is CASSAEGKRHEQYF. Written as DNA, the CDR3 is TGTGCCAGCAGCGCCGAGGGTAAGCGCCACGAGCAGTACTTC.

This rearrangement joins TRBV10-3 to TRBJ1-2, with D maybe TRBD1 (5 bases). CDR3 length: 14 amino acids. Germline CDR1 is ENHRY and CDR2 is SYGVKD. The germline V and J ends were trimmed by 10 bases and 0 bases, with 15 bases remaining between them. CDR3 region: CASRPQEPNYGYTF. For the CDR3, the DNA is TGTGCCAGCAGACCACAGGAACCTAACTATGGCTACACCTTC.

This clonotype came up a few times. This chain joins TRBV27 and TRBJ1-6; TRBD1 is a possible D gene (5 bases). CDR1 and CDR2 from the germline V gene are MNHEY and SMNVEV (reference sequence). The CDR3 covers 15 residues. Between the trimmed V and J ends, which lost 2 bases and 5 bases, there was a span of 10 bases. The CDR3 sequence is CASSLGGENNSPLHF. DNA for the CDR3: TGTGCCAGCAGTTTAGGGGGAGAAAATAATTCACCCCTCCACTTT.

The chain joins TRBV25-1 to TRBJ2-5, with D perhaps TRBD1 (6 bases). The CDR3 contains 12 residues. V was cut by 10 bases and J by 5 bases, with 14 bases left in between. Germline-derived CDR1 and CDR2 are MGHDK and SYGVNS. CDR3 in DNA: TGTGCCACCGTGACAGGCAAGGAGACCCAGTACTTC. Translation: CATVTGKETQYF.

V gene TRBV2 combines with J gene TRBJ2-2, with D maybe TRBD2 (6 bases). Looked up from germline, CDR1 is SNHLY and CDR2 is FYNNEI. V was trimmed by 5 bases and J by 3 bases, leaving 16 bases between them. This CDR3 is 16 amino acids long. In DNA, the CDR3 is TGTGCCAGCAGTCCAGGCGGGGCCCCCGACACCGGGGAGCTGTTTTTT. Translating it yields CASSPGGAPDTGELFF.